The 18 T cell receptor beta chains listed next were all sequenced from one sample in a study of cytomegalovirus exposure and HLA in healthy donors. Data came from immunoSEQ multiplex PCR; TCRdb stores just in-frame clones and leaves some out. The table records some 160,000 clones, roughly nine tenths of them present only once. Sequencing input: PBMCs. The receptors originated from a man between 18 and 35 years old in good health and CMV-seronegative.

The gene calls are TRBV10-1 and TRBJ2-5; D is ambiguous. The V and J ends lost 2 bases and 5 bases respectively, with 9 bases between them. This CDR3 is built from 13 residues. CDR1 is WNHNN and CDR2 is SYGVQD in the germline V gene (reference sequence). The DNA for the CDR3 is TGCGCCAGCAGTGAGGCAGGCCGGGAGACCCAGTACTTC. Its protein is CASSEAGRETQYF.

On this clone: Other DNA sequences in the sample encode the same CDR3. The chain carries TRBV9 and TRBJ2-1; 11 bases match TRBD2. The CDR3 consists of 15 residues. V lost 0 bases and J lost 6; bases outside the gene matches: 2. The germline CDR1 and CDR2 sequences are SGDLS and YYNGEE. The CDR3 protein is CASSVELAGGNEQFF. CDR3 coding DNA: TGTGCCAGCAGCGTAGAGCTAGCGGGAGGCAATGAGCAGTTCTTC.

The J gene is TRBJ2-5, the V gene TRBV12-5, with 8 bases that match TRBD1. Germline V lookup: CDR1 LGHNT, CDR2 FRNRAP. This CDR3 has 14 residues. The J segment lost 1 base and the V segment lost 8 bases, leaving 6 bases of the junction unmatched. The CDR3 protein is CASNIQGVQETQYF. The CDR3, as DNA: TGTGCTAGTAACATACAGGGGGTCCAAGAGACCCAGTACTTC.

The chain joins TRBV6-5 to TRBJ1-2; 9 bases are shared with TRBD1. CDR1 and CDR2 (germline): MNHEY, SVGAGI. V shed 7 bases and J 7 bases; nucleotides not matched to a gene: 10. The CDR3 covers 14 residues. In nucleotides, the CDR3 is TGTGCCAGCACCCAAGGGGACAGGGCGGGTGGCTACACCTTC. Translated, it gives CASTQGDRAGGYTF.

In its sample, this clone was seen once. The rearrangement joins TRBV27 to TRBJ1-1, with D tentatively TRBD1 (5 bases). The V gene lost 0 bases and the J gene lost 0 bases, with 14 bases spanning the gap. Germline CDR1 reads MNHEY; CDR2 reads SMNVEV (reference sequence). The CDR3 runs 17 residues. DNA for the CDR3: TGTGCCAGCAGTTTATCTCTTCTGACAGAGATGAACACTGAAGCTTTCTTT. Its protein is CASSLSLLTEMNTEAFF.

The chain has TRBV9 and TRBJ1-1, with D hard to call. Per the germline V gene, CDR1 is SGDLS and CDR2 is YYNGEE. Deletions cut 0 bases from V and 1 base from J, with 10 bases between. The CDR3 consists of 15 residues. CDR3 in DNA: TGTGCCAGCAGCGTAGGGCCAGGCCCGAACACTGAAGCTTTCTTT. Translating gives CASSVGPGPNTEAFF.

The chain couples TRBV2 to TRBJ2-1; TRBD2 agrees at 9 bases. CDR1 and CDR2 from the germline V gene are SNHLY and FYNNEI. J was trimmed by 6 bases and V by 6 bases; bases with no gene match: 15. The CDR3 covers 17 residues. This chain's CDR3 is CASRGLAGGGEGNEQFF. CDR3 sequence (DNA): TGTGCCAGCAGGGGACTAGCAGGGGGTGGTGAGGGCAATGAGCAGTTCTTC.

As to this clone: In the same sample, other DNA sequences code for this CDR3. The chain uses TRBV7-9 and TRBJ1-2; D perhaps matches TRBD1 (5 bases). This CDR3 has 13 amino acids. V lost 5 bases and J lost 4, with 11 bases in between. The V gene's germline CDR1 is SEHNR and CDR2 FQNEAQ (reference sequence). The CDR3 DNA follows: TGTGCCAGCAGCCCCGGGACTGGCTATGGCTACACCTTC. It encodes CASSPGTGYGYTF.

This chain links TRBV6-6 with TRBJ2-7; D is unclear. The V gene's germline CDR1 is MNHNY and CDR2 SVGAGI (reference sequence). This CDR3 contains 13 residues. The V gene lost 5 bases and the J gene lost 7 bases, with 15 bases spanning the gap. The CDR3 DNA follows: TGTGCCAGCAGTGGAGCGCGGTACTTGGAGCAGTACTTC. This codes for CASSGARYLEQYF.

This clone appeared a few times. The gene calls are TRBV7-9 and TRBJ1-5; TRBD1 matches at 9 bases. Germline trimming cut 3 bases from V and 6 bases from J; bases unmatched to any gene: 6. Per germline, CDR1 SEHNR and CDR2 FQNEAQ (reference sequence). The CDR3 covers 15 residues. CDR3 sequence (DNA): TGTGCCAGCAGCTTGACCGGACAGGGGAGTCAGCCCCAGCATTTT. Translation gives CASSLTGQGSQPQHF.

This chain uses TRBV10-3 with TRBJ2-1; 10 bases align to TRBD2. This CDR3 contains 18 residues. Germline CDR1 is ENHRY and CDR2 is SYGVKD. With V trimmed by 3 bases and J by 0 bases, 8 bases remained unmatched. The CDR3 here is CAISESSGGADSYNEQFF. DNA for the CDR3: TGTGCCATCAGTGAATCGAGCGGGGGGGCCGACTCCTACAATGAGCAGTTCTTC.

This chain links TRBV20-1 with TRBJ1-4; D is ambiguous. The CDR3 sequence is 11 residues long. Trimming removed 3 bases at V and 6 bases at J, with 5 bases between. Germline CDR1 and CDR2: DFQATT and SNEGSKA (reference sequence). CDR3 DNA: TGCAGTGCTAGCCCGTATGAAAAACTGTTTTTT. Translated: CSASPYEKLFF.

The chain uses TRBV7-2 and TRBJ1-2, with TRBD1 matching over 10 bases. This CDR3 spans 15 amino acids. J was trimmed by 4 bases and V by 3 bases; bases with no gene match: 5. Germline V gene data show CDR1 as SGHTA and CDR2 as FQGNSA. CDR3 in DNA: TGTGCCAGCAGCTTGACAGGGGGCCCCCTCTATGGCTACACCTTC. This gives the protein CASSLTGGPLYGYTF. Full variable domain (outside the CDR3, taken from reference TRBV7-2 and TRBJ1-2): GAGVSQSPSNKVTEKGKDVELRCDPISGHTALYWYRQSLGQGLEFLIYFQGNSAPDKSGLPSDRFSAERTGGSVSTLTIQRTQQEDSAVYLCASSLTGGPLYGYTFGSGTRLTVV.

The chain carries TRBV5-6 and TRBJ2-1; D not resolved. V was clipped by 3 bases and J by 4 bases, with 8 bases between them. CDR1 and CDR2 from the germline V gene are SGHDT and YYEEEE. This CDR3 comprises 13 residues. CDR3 in amino acids: CASSSPGYNEQFF. CDR3 DNA sequence: TGTGCCAGCAGCTCTCCGGGTTACAATGAGCAGTTCTTC.

The chain is built from TRBV4-1 and TRBJ1-5; D is ambiguous. V was cut by 2 bases and J by 1 base, with 6 bases left in between. The CDR3 is made up of 14 amino acids. CDR1 is MGHRA, CDR2 YSYEKL, per germline. The CDR3 DNA reads TGCGCCAGCAGCCAATTCTCGAGCAATCAGCCCCAGCATTTT. This gives the protein CASSQFSSNQPQHF.

This sequence joins TRBV21-1 and TRBJ2-7; the table's TRBD2 call for D was not verified on the DNA. TRBV21-1 is assigned pseudogene status. CDR3 length: 19 amino acids. The CDR3 sequence: CASKTTPPGLAIQSFEQYF. Here the CDR3 DNA reads TGTGCCAGCAAAACGACCCCGCCGGGACTAGCGATTCAATCGTTCGAGCAGTACTTC.

The chain joins TRBV30 to TRBJ1-3; 8 positions match TRBD1. The germline V gene has CDR1 GTSNPN and CDR2 SVGIG (reference sequence). The CDR3 is 13 residues long. V lost 3 bases, J lost 4 bases, and 2 bases stayed unmatched. This chain's CDR3 is CAWRSGGGNTIYF. DNA for the CDR3: TGTGCCTGGAGGTCAGGGGGCGGAAACACCATATATTTT.

The chain recombines TRBV10-1 with TRBJ1-1, with D uncertain. Per germline, CDR1 WNHNN and CDR2 SYGVQD (reference sequence). V was trimmed by 6 bases and J by 1 base, leaving 6 bases between them. The CDR3 has 12 amino acids. The CDR3 region has the DNA TGCGCCAGCAGCTCAGGGAACACTGAAGCTTTCTTT. Amino acid sequence: CASSSGNTEAFF.